The present TCR beta chain was sequenced within a study of cytomegalovirus exposure and HLA in healthy donors. Points on this clone: Within the sample, other DNA sequences also encode this same CDR3.

A multiplex PCR was run with 60 Vbeta primers and 13 Jbeta primers. Sequencing used immunoSEQ multiplex PCR; TCRdb keeps in-frame clones, though not all of them. The sample has 110,000 to 150,000 clones; about 73% are singletons. V was pared by 3 bases and J by 0 bases, with 3 bases of the junction left unmatched. Germline V lookup: CDR1 LNHNV, CDR2 YYDKDF (reference sequence). The CDR3 is made up of 15 amino acids. Source material: PBMCs. J is TRBJ2-3 and V is TRBV15; TRBD1 matches 7 bases. The source of this sequence is a woman between 55 and 75 years old in good health and CMV-seropositive. DNA of the CDR3: TGTGCCACCAGCAGTTTGACAGGGAGCACAGATACGCAGTATTTT. Translated: CATSSLTGSTDTQYF.